Detailed here is one T cell receptor beta chain. As yet, its antigen is unknown. This sample was included in a study of regulatory T cells in long-lasting Graves disease. General study points: Favored gene segments in persistent disease were TRBV28, TRBJ1-2 and TRBJ2-5.

The CDR3 contains 17 residues. V shed 0 bases and J shed 5 bases, with 18 bases lying between them. Germline loops: CDR1 MNHEY, CDR2 SVGAGI. Time point here: newly diagnosed GD, antithyroid drugs for less than 3 months. Construction of the TCR library relied on RNA isolated from PBMCs. According to the study, TCR beta libraries were built with iRepertoire HTBI primers and CDR3-region Arm-PCR. Via MiXCR, TCRdb re-called the multiplex PCR reads, giving one row per CDR3 protein. The sample lists 540,000 or so distinct CDR3 sequences, approximately 12% occurring once. These same records also appear under a second study, on T cells in Graves' hyperthyroidism and ophthalmopathy.

The TCR originated in a man younger than 45 with Graves disease. This material consisted of peripheral blood mononuclear cells (PBMCs), taken at new diagnosis, from a patient treated with antithyroid drugs. The V gene is TRBV6-5, the J gene TRBJ2-3, with D maybe TRBD1 (7 bases). The CDR3 is CASSYSGRGDIEDTQYF. DNA for the CDR3: TGTGCCAGCAGTTACTCGGGCAGGGGGGATATAGAAGATACGCAGTATTTT.